The next 20 T cell receptor beta chains were all read from a single sample in a study of neurological immune-mediated disorders. TCRdb reanalysed the 5' RACE reads using MiXCR and keeps one entry per CDR3 protein. The sample lists about 120,000 distinct CDR3 sequences, roughly 3.2% seen once, with 1.3% in the top ten. Specimen: PBMCs. Receptors originate from a young woman with multiple sclerosis.

This clonotype was detected many times. The rearrangement links TRBV5-1 to TRBJ2-1; 8 nucleotides line up with TRBD2. The V gene end was trimmed by 0 bases and the J gene end by 7 bases; junction bases not matched to a gene: 6. Germline assignment: CDR1 SGHRS and CDR2 YFSETQ. This CDR3 is built from 15 residues. The CDR3 loop is CASSLGSGSQNEQFF. CDR3 coding DNA: TGCGCCAGCAGCTTGGGGAGCGGGAGTCAAAATGAGCAGTTCTTC. The whole variable domain, remainder taken from reference TRBV5-1 and TRBJ2-1, is KAGVTQTPRYLIKTRGQQVTLSCSPISGHRSVSWYQQTPGQGLQFLFEYFSETQRNKGNFPGRFSGRQFSNSRSEMNVSTLELGDSALYLCASSLGSGSQNEQFFGPGTRLTVL.

This clonotype was detected ten times or more. This rearrangement joins TRBV7-2 to TRBJ2-6; D unclear. The CDR3 is made up of 14 amino acids. V was pared by 6 bases and J by 0 bases, with 6 bases between. Germline CDR1 SGHTA, CDR2 FQGNSA. The CDR3 DNA reads TGTGCCAGCAGTAACAGCTCTGGGGCCAACGTCCTGACTTTC. Translation gives CASSNSSGANVLTF. Using reference TRBV7-2 and TRBJ2-6 for the parts outside the CDR3, the full variable domain is GAGVSQSPSNKVTEKGKDVELRCDPISGHTALYWYRQSLGQGLEFLIYFQGNSAPDKSGLPSDRFSAERTGGSVSTLTIQRTQQEDSAVYLCASSNSSGANVLTFGAGSRLTVL.

This clonotype was detected ten times or more. The chain has TRBV20-1 and TRBJ1-2; 7 bases line up with TRBD1. The germline gives CDR1 DFQATT, CDR2 SNEGSKA (reference sequence). V was pared by 6 bases and J by 8 bases, with 9 bases of the junction left unmatched. CDR3 length: 12 amino acids. The CDR3 DNA is TGCAGTGCCCCTAGACAGGGTGACGGCTACACCTTC. Translating gives CSAPRQGDGYTF.

This clonotype was seen at least ten times. The chain couples TRBV15 to TRBJ2-3, with 9 nucleotides matching TRBD1. The CDR3 contains 15 residues. Germline V CDR1 and CDR2: LNHNV, YYDKDF (reference sequence). The ends lost 3 bases at V and 2 bases at J; junction bases unmatched: 3. This chain's CDR3 is CATSRTGGPTDTQYF. In nucleotides, the CDR3 is TGTGCCACCAGCAGGACAGGGGGACCCACAGATACGCAGTATTTT.

This clonotype showed up many times. The chain combines TRBV7-6 with TRBJ1-6; D is unclear. CDR1 SGHVS and CDR2 FNYEAQ come from the germline V gene. This CDR3 has 13 amino acids. V was cut by 1 base and J by 9 bases, with 7 bases left in between. CDR3 loop: CASSLVPFSPLHF. CDR3 in DNA: TGTGCCAGCAGCTTAGTTCCCTTTTCACCCCTCCACTTT.

This clonotype was detected ten times or more. The chain combines TRBV9 with TRBJ2-2; D remains ambiguous. Per germline, CDR1 SGDLS and CDR2 YYNGEE. Trimming cost V 4 bases and J 0 bases, with 1 base left between them. The CDR3 length is 12 residues. The CDR3 spells CASSTNTGELFF. The DNA of the CDR3 is TGTGCCAGCAGCACGAACACCGGGGAGCTGTTTTTT.

In this sample, this clonotype turned up many times. This chain links TRBV3-1 with TRBJ1-2; D gene unclear. Trimming took off 8 bases at V and 7 bases at J, with 14 bases between the two ends. Germline values: CDR1 LGHDT, CDR2 YNNKEL (reference sequence). This CDR3 is 12 amino acids long. For the CDR3, the DNA is TGTGCCAGCGAGGGCGGGAAGATTGGCTACACCTTC. It translates to CASEGGKIGYTF. The complete variable domain, with remaining parts taken from reference TRBV3-1 and TRBJ1-2, reads DTAVSQTPKYLVTQMGNDKSIKCEQNLGHDTMYWYKQDSKKFLKIMFSYNNKELIINETVPNRFSPKSPDKAHLNLHINSLELGDSAVYFCASEGGKIGYTFGSGTRLTVV.

This clonotype has a count of ten or more. The chain links TRBV7-6 to TRBJ1-2; D not resolved. Germline CDR1 reads SGHVS; CDR2 reads FNYEAQ. V was clipped by 1 base and J by 6 bases, with 9 bases between them. The CDR3 loop spans 13 amino acids. CDR3 in amino acids: CASSLDRGHGYTF. In DNA, the CDR3 is TGTGCCAGCAGCTTAGACCGGGGTCATGGCTACACCTTC.

This clonotype was observed many times. This chain connects TRBV5-1 to TRBJ2-1; 10 bases match TRBD1. The CDR3 has 16 residues. Trimming removed 3 bases from V and 5 bases from J; junction bases left unmatched: 8. Germline V gene sequence: CDR1 SGHRS, CDR2 YFSETQ. CDR3 nucleotides: TGCGCCAGCAGCTCGGCCCAGGGGACAGGGGACAATGAGCAGTTCTTC. Protein product: CASSSAQGTGDNEQFF.

The table lists this clonotype with many counts. The chain uses TRBV30 and TRBJ1-2; tentative D call: TRBD1 (5 bases). The CDR3 is 12 residues long. Germline assignment: CDR1 GTSNPN and CDR2 SVGIG (reference sequence). The CDR3 nucleotides are TGTGCTACAGTCGGGATTGCAGGGGGCTACACCTTC. Translating gives CATVGIAGGYTF.

In this sample, this clonotype turned up many times. The genes are TRBV5-6 and TRBJ1-2; D not resolved. Germline CDR1 is SGHDT and CDR2 is YYEEEE. The length of the CDR3 is 17 residues. Deletions cut 4 bases from V and 0 bases from J, with 19 bases between. The CDR3 loop reads CASSPVVVRETNYGYTF. CDR3 DNA: TGTGCCAGCAGCCCCGTCGTTGTTCGGGAGACTAACTATGGCTACACCTTC.

This clonotype has at least ten counts. The chain is built from TRBV20-1 and TRBJ2-7; 12 positions agree with TRBD2. Trimming at V came to 3 bases and at J to 3 bases, leaving 9 bases not matched to a gene. CDR1 and CDR2 from the germline V gene are DFQATT and SNEGSKA (reference sequence). The CDR3 has 16 residues. The CDR3 region is CSASGWTSGTSYEQYF. CDR3 bases: TGCAGTGCTAGTGGCTGGACTAGCGGGACCAGCTACGAGCAGTACTTC.

This rearrangement joins TRBV27 to TRBJ2-1; 9 bases are shared with TRBD2. This CDR3 has 14 amino acids. Germline CDR1 is MNHEY and CDR2 is SMNVEV (reference sequence). The trim removed 4 bases at V and 4 bases at J, leaving 2 bases unmatched. In DNA, the CDR3 is TGTGCCAGCAGTTACGCGGGAGGGTACAATGAGCAGTTCTTC. Protein product: CASSYAGGYNEQFF.

This clonotype was observed at least ten times. V usage is TRBV5-1 and J usage is TRBJ2-5; no clear D gene. Germline loops: CDR1 SGHRS, CDR2 YFSETQ. V lost 0 bases to trimming and J lost 3 bases, with 6 bases between them. This CDR3 spans 13 amino acids. The CDR3 DNA is TGCGCCAGCAGCTTGGCTTCGGAAGAGACCCAGTACTTC. This encodes CASSLASEETQYF.

This clonotype was recorded many times. V and J are TRBV5-1 and TRBJ1-2, with D possibly TRBD1 on 5 matching bases. The length of the CDR3 is 17 residues. V was pared by 4 bases and J by 7 bases, with 26 bases between. Germline loops: CDR1 SGHRS, CDR2 YFSETQ. The CDR3 DNA reads as TGCGCCAGCAGCCCCGCGGCCCCAGGGACTCCCAGACGTGGCTACACCTTC. It codes for CASSPAAPGTPRRGYTF. The full variable domain, its missing parts supplied by reference TRBV5-1 and TRBJ1-2, is KAGVTQTPRYLIKTRGQQVTLSCSPISGHRSVSWYQQTPGQGLQFLFEYFSETQRNKGNFPGRFSGRQFSNSRSEMNVSTLELGDSALYLCASSPAAPGTPRRGYTFGSGTRLTVV.

In this sample, this clonotype turned up many times. J is TRBJ1-6 and V is TRBV20-1; D is ambiguous. This CDR3 region has 16 residues. The germline CDR1 and CDR2 sequences are DFQATT and SNEGSKA (reference sequence). The V end lost 3 bases, the J end lost 8 bases, and 20 bases lay between the germline ends. The CDR3 DNA follows: TGCAGTGCTAGTGACGCCCCACTCGTACGTGATTCACCCCTCCACTTT. This encodes CSASDAPLVRDSPLHF.

This clonotype turned up a few times. It may be a read error: a sequence one base away is much more abundant. The chain is built from TRBV20-1 and TRBJ2-6, with TRBD1 matching over 10 bases. The CDR3 is 13 residues long. Germline loops: CDR1 DFQATT, CDR2 SNEGSKA (reference sequence). The CDR3, as DNA: TGCAGTGGGGCGGGGACAGGGGCCAAAGTCCTGACTTTC. Protein: CSGAGTGAKVLTF.

The V gene is TRBV5-6, the J gene TRBJ1-2, with a possible D match to TRBD1 (5 bases). There are 17 residues in the CDR3. The germline gives CDR1 SGHDT, CDR2 YYEEEE. V gave up 9 bases and J gave up 4 bases, with 28 bases separating them. CDR3 DNA sequence: TGTGCCACCCAGCAGGGTGCGTCTGACGACCGTGGCTATGGCTACACCTTC. Its translation: CATQQGASDDRGYGYTF.

The table lists this clonotype with many counts. V is TRBV7-9 and J is TRBJ2-6; D unclear. The V and J ends lost 5 bases and 4 bases respectively, with 6 bases between them. CDR3 length: 13 amino acids. Germline CDR1 SEHNR, CDR2 FQNEAQ (reference sequence). CDR3 DNA sequence: TGTGCCAGCAGCAGGGCCGGGGCCAACGTCCTGACTTTC. It is translated as CASSRAGANVLTF.

The rearrangement joins TRBV7-2 to TRBJ2-2, with D possibly matching TRBD2 (5 bases). Between the trimmed V and J ends, which lost 5 bases and 6 bases, there was a span of 7 bases. Germline V CDR1 and CDR2: SGHTA, FQGNSA. The CDR3 totals 12 residues. The CDR3 protein is CASSELAGELFF. The CDR3 bases are TGTGCCAGCAGCGAACTAGCCGGGGAGCTGTTTTTT.